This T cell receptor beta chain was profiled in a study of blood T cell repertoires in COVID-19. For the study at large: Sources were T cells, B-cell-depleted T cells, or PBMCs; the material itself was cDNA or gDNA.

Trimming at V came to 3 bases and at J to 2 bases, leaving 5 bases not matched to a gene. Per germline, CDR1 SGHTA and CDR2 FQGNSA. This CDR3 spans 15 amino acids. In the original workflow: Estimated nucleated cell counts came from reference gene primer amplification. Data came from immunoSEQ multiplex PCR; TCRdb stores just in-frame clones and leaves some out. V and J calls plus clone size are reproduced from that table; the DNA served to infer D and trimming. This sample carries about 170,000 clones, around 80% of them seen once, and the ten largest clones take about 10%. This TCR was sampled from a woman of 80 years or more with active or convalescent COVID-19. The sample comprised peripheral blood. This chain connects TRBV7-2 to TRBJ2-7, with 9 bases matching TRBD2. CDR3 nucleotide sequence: TGTGCCAGCAGCTTGACTAGCGGAACCACCTACGAGCAGTACTTC. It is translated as CASSLTSGTTYEQYF. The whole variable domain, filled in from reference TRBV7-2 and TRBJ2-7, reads GAGVSQSPSNKVTEKGKDVELRCDPISGHTALYWYRQSLGQGLEFLIYFQGNSAPDKSGLPSDRFSAERTGGSVSTLTIQRTQQEDSAVYLCASSLTSGTTYEQYFGPGTRLTVT.